The sequence of this TCR beta chain was determined in a study of T-cell memory formation after mild COVID-19. Turning to the study itself: Largely, the TCR clusters proved donor specific.

With V trimmed by 8 bases and J by 7 bases, 7 bases remained unmatched. This CDR3 is built from 14 residues. TCRdb processed the 5' RACE reads anew with MiXCR; each CDR3 protein has one entry. Here the sample spans roughly 550,000 distinct CDR3 sequences, approximately 20% being singletons. The material sequenced was PBMCs or a T cell subset sorted from them (not recorded which). This TCR was sampled from an adult woman who had mild COVID-19 (a few samples of this study predate the infection). Cell type and time point are not known. The chain uses TRBV12-3 or TRBV12-4 and TRBJ2-5; TRBD2 agrees at 13 bases. The DNA for the CDR3 is TGTGCCAGCGGACTAGCGGGAGTGCTGAGGACCCAGTACTTC. Amino acid sequence: CASGLAGVLRTQYF.